The T cell receptor beta chain under discussion was sequenced for a study of breast tumors, draining lymph nodes, adjacent tissues. CDR1 is LGHDT and CDR2 is YNNKEL in the germline V gene (reference sequence). There are 11 residues in the CDR3. V gave up 1 base and J gave up 5 bases, with 1 base separating them. Samples came from axillary lymph nodes draining the breast cancer. Each CDR3 protein is one row after TCRdb ran MiXCR on the multiplex PCR reads. In the table there are approximately 230,000 distinct CDR3 sequences, around 34% of which are singletons. The sample holds a few counts of this clonotype. Antigen unknown. Overall study results and limits: That most tumor T cells come from lymph nodes remained unproven. Data fit most tumor T cells coming from lymph node, expanding in tumor. Tumors had less TCR diversity than lymph nodes, more than nontumor tissue.

The chain has TRBV3-1 and TRBJ2-3; no clear D gene. The clonotype comes from a female donor with breast cancer. Some clones in this sample may be carry-over from other donors' samples. The sample comprised axillary lymph node tissue. The CDR3 DNA reads TGTGCCAGCAGCCAAGTAGATACGCAGTATTTT. It encodes CASSQVDTQYF.